This TCR beta chain was documented in a study of radiotherapy plus CTLA-4 blockade in lung cancer. Study-wide context: With roughly 28% of patients having disease control, objective responses were seen in approximately 17%.

This table comes from immunoSEQ multiplex PCR, and its TCRdb copy is limited to in-frame clones, with some not included. The data hold roughly 63,000 clones, with approximately 68% observed a single time. This clonotype was obtained from a human donor with non-small cell lung cancer whose response to radiotherapy plus ipilimumab could not be evaluated. The source was peripheral blood, collected from a patient treated with radiotherapy plus ipilimumab.

The CDR3 reads CASSNSPLGYEQYF. DNA for the CDR3: TGCGCCAGCAGCAACAGCCCGCTTGGGTACGAGCAGTACTTC. V and J are TRBV4-1 and TRBJ2-7; D unresolved. CDR3 length: 14 amino acids. Trimming took off 5 bases at V and 4 bases at J, with 15 bases between the two ends. Germline assignment: CDR1 MGHRA and CDR2 YSYEKL.